The 19 T cell receptor beta chains below were found in one sample sequenced in a study of T cells after yellow fever vaccination. TCRdb re-called the 5' RACE reads through MiXCR, storing one row per CDR3 protein. Counted here are about 320,000 distinct CDR3 sequences, 3.5% to 4.5% occurring once; the ten biggest clones make up roughly a fifth. This specimen was PBMCs, taken 15 days after the yellow fever booster vaccination. The receptor set was obtained from a man aged 18 to 30 who received the YFV17D yellow fever vaccine.

This clonotype was recorded at least ten times. The chain combines TRBV4-1 with TRBJ2-4; 8 nucleotides match TRBD1. The CDR3 extends over 16 amino acids. With V trimmed by 0 bases and J by 2 bases, 3 bases remained unmatched. CDR1 MGHRA and CDR2 YSYEKL come from the germline V gene. The CDR3 loop is CASSQDTGGSKNIQYF. The CDR3 region has the DNA TGCGCCAGCAGCCAAGATACAGGGGGATCCAAAAACATTCAGTACTTC.

This clonotype turned up a few times. This sequence joins TRBV27 and TRBJ1-1, with D tentatively TRBD1 (5 bases). CDR1 and CDR2 from the germline V gene are MNHEY and SMNVEV (reference sequence). CDR3 size: 15 residues. The germline V and J ends were trimmed by 5 bases and 1 base, with 14 bases remaining between them. For the CDR3, the DNA is TGTGCCAGCAGTCACCAAGGCAGGGCGAACACTGAAGCTTTCTTT. It specifies CASSHQGRANTEAFF.

This clonotype was observed a handful of times. V gene TRBV21-1 combines with J gene TRBJ2-7; the D call TRBD1 from the table was never checked on the DNA. TRBV21-1 is designated a pseudogene. CDR3 length: 13 residues. CDR3 sequence reads: CASTQWGIYEQYF. CDR3 sequence (DNA): TGTGCCAGTACGCAGTGGGGGATCTACGAGCAGTACTTC.

This clonotype was detected only a few times. The gene calls are TRBV20-1 and TRBJ1-2; D is possibly TRBD1 (5 bases). The V gene lost 5 bases and the J gene lost 3 bases, with 19 bases spanning the gap. CDR1 is DFQATT, CDR2 SNEGSKA, per germline (reference sequence). This CDR3 has 15 amino acids. CDR3 sequence reads: CSAFDYRRADYGYTF. The CDR3 nucleotides read TGCAGTGCTTTCGATTACAGGAGGGCGGACTATGGCTACACCTTC.

A few counts support this clonotype. The chain has TRBV4-2 and TRBJ1-2, with D perhaps matching TRBD1 (6 bases). V was clipped by 0 bases and J by 2 bases, with 22 bases between them. The CDR3 is 19 residues long. Germline V lookup: CDR1 LGHNA, CDR2 YNFKEQ. CDR3 in amino acids: CASSQDYGQGFIQNYGYTF. The CDR3 DNA reads as TGTGCCAGCAGCCAAGATTATGGGCAGGGGTTCATCCAGAACTATGGCTACACCTTC.

This clonotype occurred many times. The chain carries TRBV5-1 and TRBJ2-2; 7 nucleotides match TRBD1. With 4 bases clipped from V and 0 bases from J, the junction kept 3 bases outside the gene matches. Germline V lookup: CDR1 SGHRS, CDR2 YFSETQ. The CDR3 has 15 amino acids. CDR3 residues: CASSRDRSNTGELFF. As DNA, the CDR3 is TGCGCCAGCAGCCGGGACAGATCGAACACCGGGGAGCTGTTTTTT.

This clonotype was recorded many times. The V and J genes are TRBV7-8 and TRBJ2-2, with D possibly being TRBD1 (5 bases). The CDR3 has 13 amino acids. Per the germline V gene, CDR1 is SGHVS and CDR2 is FQNEAQ. Trimming took off 4 bases at V and 5 bases at J, with 8 bases between the two ends. CDR3 loop: CASSSQGTGELFF. The DNA for the CDR3 is TGTGCCAGCAGCTCCCAGGGAACCGGGGAGCTGTTTTTT.

This clonotype appeared many times. The chain links TRBV6-5 to TRBJ1-1, with a weak D call TRBD1 (5 bases). CDR1 and CDR2 from the germline V gene are MNHEY and SVGAGI. The CDR3 covers 14 residues. Deletions cut 8 bases from V and 5 bases from J, with 18 bases between. The CDR3: CASCRGKARTEAFF. In DNA, the CDR3 is TGTGCCAGCTGTCGGGGGAAAGCTAGGACTGAAGCTTTCTTT.

This chain uses TRBV20-1 with TRBJ2-7, with 9 bases identical to TRBD1. Germline loops: CDR1 DFQATT, CDR2 SNEGSKA (reference sequence). This CDR3 comprises 12 residues. CDR3 DNA: TGCAGCGCCGGGACAGGGAACTACGAGCAGTACTTC. Protein sequence: CSAGTGNYEQYF.

V is TRBV12-3 or TRBV12-4 and J is TRBJ2-7, with 10 bases fitting TRBD1. This CDR3 has 17 residues. V was clipped by 5 bases and J by 5 bases; unmatched bases: 15. CDR3 DNA sequence: TGTGCCAGCAGTACCCTACCCGGACAGGGGGATTCCAACGAGCAGTACTTC. It yields the protein CASSTLPGQGDSNEQYF.

Only a few counts were recorded for this clonotype. The rearrangement joins TRBV7-9 to TRBJ1-1; 8 bases are shared with TRBD1. Germline CDR1 and CDR2: SEHNR and FQNEAQ (reference sequence). CDR3 length equals 15 residues. V lost 4 bases and J lost 3; bases outside the gene matches: 7. CDR3 DNA sequence: TGTGCCAGCAGCTACGAAGGACAGGGCCACACTGAAGCTTTCTTT. It yields the protein CASSYEGQGHTEAFF.

The genes are TRBV6-6 and TRBJ2-7; perhaps TRBD2 as D (5 bases). The CDR3 length is 13 residues. The germline CDR1 and CDR2 sequences are MNHNY and SVGAGI (reference sequence). V lost 7 bases and J 3 bases, leaving 13 bases between the germline ends. CDR3 sequence reads: CASTSRGSYEQYF. Written as DNA, the CDR3 is TGTGCCAGCACCTCTCGGGGAAGCTACGAGCAGTACTTC.

A few counts support this clonotype. This chain joins TRBV4-1 and TRBJ1-2, with 7 bases lining up with TRBD1. Trimming removed 1 base from V and 3 bases from J; junction bases left unmatched: 5. The V gene's germline CDR1 is MGHRA and CDR2 YSYEKL. The CDR3 length is 15 residues. The CDR3 DNA sequence: TGCGCCAGCAGCCAAGGGCCTCAGGGGGACTATGGCTACACCTTC. It specifies CASSQGPQGDYGYTF.

This clonotype was observed a handful of times. The gene calls are TRBV6-6 and TRBJ2-3; 8 bases agree with TRBD2. The CDR3 consists of 15 residues. Germline CDR1 is MNHNY and CDR2 is SVGAGI (reference sequence). The V segment lost 6 bases and the J segment 2 bases; nucleotides outside the gene matches: 7. The CDR3 nucleotides are TGTGCCAGCAGGCCACACGGACTAGCCACAGATACGCAGTATTTT. Amino acid sequence: CASRPHGLATDTQYF.

This clonotype has at least ten counts. The rearrangement joins TRBV20-1 to TRBJ1-1; TRBD1 is a possible D gene (6 bases). Trimming took 5 bases from V and 7 from J, leaving 14 bases between them. The CDR3 contains 12 residues. CDR1 DFQATT and CDR2 SNEGSKA come from the germline V gene (reference sequence). CDR3 DNA sequence: TGCAGTGCTGGGGGACAATTACTTGAAGCTTTCTTT. Translated: CSAGGQLLEAFF.

This clonotype has a count of ten or more. V is TRBV11-2 and J is TRBJ2-4, with TRBD1 as a possible D gene (5 bases). CDR1 is SGHAT, CDR2 FQNNGV, per germline. V shed 8 bases and J shed 9 bases, with 20 bases lying between them. This CDR3 contains 14 residues. CDR3 protein: CASREGAGLGIQYF. CDR3 coding DNA: TGTGCCAGCCGCGAAGGGGCAGGGTTGGGCATTCAGTACTTC. The full variable domain, rest sourced from reference TRBV11-2 and TRBJ2-4, is EAGVAQSPRYKIIEKRQSVAFWCNPISGHATLYWYQQILGQGPKLLIQFQNNGVVDDSQLPKDRFSAERLKGVDSTLKIQPAKLEDSAVYLCASREGAGLGIQYFGAGTRLSVL.

This chain links TRBV12-3 or TRBV12-4 with TRBJ2-5; 9 positions match TRBD2. J gave up 5 bases and V 6 bases, and 4 bases lay outside the gene matches. This CDR3 has 13 amino acids. The CDR3: CASRGTSSETQYF. The CDR3 bases are TGTGCCAGCAGGGGGACTAGCTCCGAGACCCAGTACTTC.

This clonotype was picked up many times. The gene calls are TRBV6-5 and TRBJ2-7; 7 bases are a match to TRBD1. Per the germline V gene, CDR1 is MNHEY and CDR2 is SVGAGI. The V gene end was trimmed by 0 bases and the J gene end by 5 bases; junction bases not matched to a gene: 13. The CDR3 has 17 residues. The CDR3 bases are TGTGCCAGCAGTTACTCGATGTCCCGGGACAGCCGCCACGAGCAGTACTTC. This translates into CASSYSMSRDSRHEQYF.

This clonotype occurred a few times. The genes are TRBV5-1 and TRBJ2-7; D not resolved. The length of the CDR3 is 15 residues. CDR1 is SGHRS and CDR2 is YFSETQ in the germline V gene. V was shortened by 0 bases and J by 0 bases, with 10 bases between the two germline ends. The CDR3 region is CASSLAAESSYEQYF. The DNA of the CDR3 is TGCGCCAGCAGCTTGGCGGCGGAAAGCTCCTACGAGCAGTACTTC.